The clone carrying this T cell receptor (beta chain) was recorded a few times. What it binds is unknown. The source of the sample is a study of T-cell memory formation after mild COVID-19. Using its own MiXCR run on the 5' RACE reads, TCRdb lists one record per CDR3 protein. The sample has about 180,000 distinct CDR3 sequences; around a sixth are singletons. Germline loops: CDR1 SGHTA, CDR2 FQGTGA. V was clipped by 6 bases and J by 10 bases, with 13 bases between them. The CDR3 totals 13 residues. Findings and caveats of the study: Among contracting clones, CD4+ were mainly CM/EM and CD8+ enriched in EMRA.

The sequenced sample was PBMCs or a T cell subset sorted from them (not recorded which). This chain joins TRBV7-3 and TRBJ1-6; TRBD1 might be the D (5 bases). The sequence was obtained from a man aged 18 to 29 who had mild COVID-19 (a few samples of this study predate the infection). Cell type and time point are not known. CDR3 DNA sequence: TGTGCCAGCAGTAGCCAGGGTCGGTCACCCCTCCACTTT. This sequence encodes CASSSQGRSPLHF.